This T cell receptor beta chain was captured by sequencing in a study of memory CD4+ T cells and cytomegalovirus serostatus. About the study: This sample comes from healthy Belgian adults, eight to ten CMV seropositive, 24 seronegative.

General study findings and limits: CD4+ memory repertoires contained about 40% of the roughly 150 reported CMV TCRbeta sequences.

Single viable CD3+CD4+CD8-CD45RO+ cells were sorted as the memory CD4+ T cells. Donors' CMV status reflects serum IgG against pp150, pp28, p38, p52. After thawing, CD4+ T cells were positively selected. Data came from immunoSEQ multiplex PCR; TCRdb stores just in-frame clones and leaves some out. Here the sample spans about 27,000 clones, 76% being singletons. The length of the CDR3 is 15 residues. Per the germline V gene, CDR1 is SSHAT and CDR2 is FNYEAQ (reference sequence). To note about this clone: No antigen is known for it. A read error may produce the germline difference seen at one junction end.

Sequencing was done on a sample of memory CD4+ T cells from blood. The rearrangement uses TRBV7-7 and TRBJ2-3, with D possibly matching TRBD2 (7 bases). This clonotype was sampled from an adult in good health and CMV-seronegative. The CDR3 DNA reads TGTGCTAGCAGCTTAGGGGGGGCCTCGTCAGATACGCAGTATTTT. Translating gives CASSLGGASSDTQYF.